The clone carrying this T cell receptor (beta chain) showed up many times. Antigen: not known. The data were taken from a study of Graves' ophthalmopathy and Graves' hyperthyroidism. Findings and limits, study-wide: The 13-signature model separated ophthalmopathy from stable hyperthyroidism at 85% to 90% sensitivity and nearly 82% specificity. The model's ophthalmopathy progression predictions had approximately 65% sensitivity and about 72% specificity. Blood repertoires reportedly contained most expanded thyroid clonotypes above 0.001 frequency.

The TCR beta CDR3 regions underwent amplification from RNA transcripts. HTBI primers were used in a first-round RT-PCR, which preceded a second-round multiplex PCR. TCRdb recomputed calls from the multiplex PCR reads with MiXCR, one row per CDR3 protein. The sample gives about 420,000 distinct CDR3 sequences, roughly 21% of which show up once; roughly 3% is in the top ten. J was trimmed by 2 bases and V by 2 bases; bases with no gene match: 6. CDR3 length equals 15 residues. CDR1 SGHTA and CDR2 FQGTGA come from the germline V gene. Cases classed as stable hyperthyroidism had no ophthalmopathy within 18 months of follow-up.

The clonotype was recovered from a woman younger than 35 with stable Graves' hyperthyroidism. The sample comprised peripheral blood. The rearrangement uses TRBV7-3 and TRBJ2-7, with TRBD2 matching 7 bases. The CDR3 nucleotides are TGTGCCAGCAGCTTAGAACTAGCGCCTACCTACGAGCAGTACTTC. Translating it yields CASSLELAPTYEQYF.